What follows is one TCR beta chain and its context. This same CDR3 is encoded by further DNA sequences in the sample. Germline V gene sequence: CDR1 PRHDT, CDR2 FYEKMQ (reference sequence). This CDR3 has 13 residues. Trimming cost V 5 bases and J 0 bases, with 8 bases left between them. This entry comes from a study of T cell changes during pregnancy in multiple sclerosis. Using immunoSEQ multiplex PCR, the repertoire was profiled, and TCRdb retains in-frame clones only, with some absent. The repertoire holds 100,000 or so clones, with 90% to 95% as singletons. V usage is TRBV13 and J usage is TRBJ2-7; D possibly corresponds to TRBD2 (6 bases). The receptor was isolated from a female donor with multiple sclerosis, enrolled in a pregnancy study. The source material was peripheral blood, sampled after pregnancy. The CDR3 sequence is CASSRGSSYEQYF. As DNA, the CDR3 is TGTGCCAGCAGCCGGGGGTCCTCCTACGAGCAGTACTTC.